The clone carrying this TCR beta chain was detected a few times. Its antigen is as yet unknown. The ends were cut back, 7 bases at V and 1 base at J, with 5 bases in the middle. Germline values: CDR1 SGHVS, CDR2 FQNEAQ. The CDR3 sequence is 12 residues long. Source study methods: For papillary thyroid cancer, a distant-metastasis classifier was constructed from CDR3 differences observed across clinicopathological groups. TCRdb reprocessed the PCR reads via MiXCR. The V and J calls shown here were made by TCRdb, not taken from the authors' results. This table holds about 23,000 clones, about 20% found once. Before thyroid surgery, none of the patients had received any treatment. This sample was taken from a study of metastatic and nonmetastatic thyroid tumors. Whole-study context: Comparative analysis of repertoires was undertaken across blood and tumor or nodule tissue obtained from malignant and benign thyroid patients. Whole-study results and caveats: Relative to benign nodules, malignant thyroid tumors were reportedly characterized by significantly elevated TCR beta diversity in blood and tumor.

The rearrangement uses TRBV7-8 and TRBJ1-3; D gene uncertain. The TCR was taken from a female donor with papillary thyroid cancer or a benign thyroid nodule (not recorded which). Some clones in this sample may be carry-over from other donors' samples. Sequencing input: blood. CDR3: CASKLSGNTIYF. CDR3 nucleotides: TGTGCCAGCAAGCTATCTGGAAACACCATATATTTT.